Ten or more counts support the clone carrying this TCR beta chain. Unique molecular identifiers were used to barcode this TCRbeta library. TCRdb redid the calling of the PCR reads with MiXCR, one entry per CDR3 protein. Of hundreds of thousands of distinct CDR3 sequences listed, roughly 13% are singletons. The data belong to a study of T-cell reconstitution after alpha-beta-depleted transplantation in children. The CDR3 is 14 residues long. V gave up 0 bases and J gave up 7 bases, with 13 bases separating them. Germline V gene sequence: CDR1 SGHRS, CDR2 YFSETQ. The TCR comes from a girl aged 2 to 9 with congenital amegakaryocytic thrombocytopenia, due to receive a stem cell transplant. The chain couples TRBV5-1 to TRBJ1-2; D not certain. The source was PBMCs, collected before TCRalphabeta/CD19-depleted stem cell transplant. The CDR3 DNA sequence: TGCGCCAGCAGCTTGGGTACAGACGCTCGTGGCTACACCTTC. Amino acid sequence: CASSLGTDARGYTF.